The 29 T cell receptor beta chains presented below share a single source sample, sequenced in a study of blood T cell repertoires in COVID-19 (dated by TCRdb to about 2020). Library construction relied on the immunoSEQ multiplex PCR assay. Here the immuneACCESS table is served through TCRdb, limited to in-frame sequences with V and J called. Missing clones are a known gap in these copies; in checked studies unresolved V genes cover under half, and the rest lacks a known reason. The sample records 55,000 to 75,000 clones, 85% to 90% of which are singletons. In total, the top ten clones hold approximately 3% of the sample. Sequenced material: peripheral blood. The source is a middle-aged man with active COVID-19.

The V and J genes are TRBV19 and TRBJ2-1; TRBD2 is a possible D gene (5 bases). Trimming pared 5 bases from V and 9 bases from J, leaving 26 bases between. In germline, CDR1 is LNHDA, CDR2 SQIVND (reference sequence). This CDR3 has 17 residues. The DNA for the CDR3 is TGTGCCAGTAGTCCCCTAGGAGAGGAAAAATTCCGGGGTGAGCAGTTCTTC. The encoded protein is CASSPLGEEKFRGEQFF.

This chain joins TRBV30 and TRBJ1-1; a possible D gene is TRBD1 (6 bases). The CDR3 has 12 residues. V was shortened by 8 bases and J by 1 base, with 11 bases between the two germline ends. CDR1 is GTSNPN, CDR2 SVGIG, per germline (reference sequence). CDR3 sequence: CAGGRGNTEAFF. Written as DNA, the CDR3 is TGTGCCGGGGGCAGGGGGAACACTGAAGCTTTCTTT.

V is TRBV4-2 and J is TRBJ2-7; 8 nucleotides agree with TRBD2. J was trimmed by 6 bases and V by 5 bases; bases with no gene match: 3. The germline gives CDR1 LGHNA, CDR2 YNFKEQ. This CDR3 contains 12 residues. CDR3 residues: CASSAGGGEQYF. In DNA, the CDR3 is TGTGCCAGCAGCGCCGGGGGGGGCGAGCAGTACTTC.

This clone was seen a single time. This sequence joins TRBV28 and TRBJ1-4; D may be TRBD1 (5 bases). CDR3 size: 15 residues. The germline V and J ends were trimmed by 10 bases and 7 bases, with 22 bases remaining between them. From germline, CDR1 is MDHEN and CDR2 SYDVKM. CDR3 amino acids: CATRRGRLWGEKLFF. The CDR3 DNA follows: TGTGCCACCCGGAGGGGTAGACTTTGGGGTGAAAAACTGTTTTTT.

This clone was observed a few times. V is TRBV5-1 and J is TRBJ2-7, with D tentatively TRBD1 (5 bases). CDR1 and CDR2 from the germline V gene are SGHRS and YFSETQ. This CDR3 contains 14 residues. Trimming left V 0 bases short and J 3 bases short, with 10 bases between. CDR3 protein: CASSLGGQGYEQYF. The CDR3 bases are TGCGCCAGCAGCTTGGGGGGTCAGGGCTACGAGCAGTACTTC. The full variable domain, rest sourced from reference TRBV5-1 and TRBJ2-7, is KAGVTQTPRYLIKTRGQQVTLSCSPISGHRSVSWYQQTPGQGLQFLFEYFSETQRNKGNFPGRFSGRQFSNSRSEMNVSTLELGDSALYLCASSLGGQGYEQYFGPGTRLTVT.

The chain carries TRBV11-2 and TRBJ2-3, with 7 bases that match TRBD2. The CDR3 loop spans 13 amino acids. Germline trimming cut 11 bases from V and 6 bases from J; bases unmatched to any gene: 11. Germline-derived CDR1 and CDR2 are SGHAT and FQNNGV. This CDR3 reads CASESASGDTQYF. Written as DNA, the CDR3 is TGTGCCTCCGAGTCGGCTAGCGGCGATACGCAGTATTTT.

The chain links TRBV5-1 to TRBJ2-5, with 7 bases matching TRBD1. The germline gives CDR1 SGHRS, CDR2 YFSETQ. This CDR3 has 17 residues. The junction had 10 bases not matched to a gene; V was cut back by 0 bases and J by 2 bases. In DNA, the CDR3 is TGCGCCAGCAGCTTGGGAGGGGGCCTGGGGAATCAAGAGACCCAGTACTTC. It codes for CASSLGGGLGNQETQYF.

This chain uses TRBV3-1 (or the pseudogene TRBV3-2) with TRBJ2-3; 12 bases agree with TRBD2. The germline V gene encodes CDR1 LGHDT and CDR2 YNNKEL (reference sequence). Losses at the gene ends were 3 bases for V and 2 bases for J; bases not matched to a gene: 9. This CDR3 has 18 residues. The CDR3 sequence is CASSQSPTSGSFTDTQYF. In nucleotides, the CDR3 is TGTGCCAGCAGCCAGTCCCCGACTAGCGGGAGTTTCACAGATACGCAGTATTTT.

The chain is built from TRBV7-3 and TRBJ2-5; TRBD2 agrees at 7 bases. V was pared by 5 bases and J by 5 bases, with 8 bases of the junction left unmatched. Germline values: CDR1 SGHTA, CDR2 FQGTGA. This CDR3 spans 14 amino acids. CDR3 sequence reads: CASSASGARETQYF. CDR3 in DNA: TGTGCCAGCAGCGCAAGCGGGGCCAGGGAGACCCAGTACTTC.

The chain joins TRBV3-1 (or the pseudogene TRBV3-2) to TRBJ2-2; D ambiguous. CDR3 length: 17 amino acids. V was pared by 0 bases and J by 0 bases, with 11 bases between. The germline CDR1 and CDR2 sequences are LGHDT and YNNKEL (reference sequence). The CDR3 reads CASSQDQVDANTGELFF. The DNA of the CDR3 is TGTGCCAGCAGCCAAGATCAGGTTGACGCGAACACCGGGGAGCTGTTTTTT.

The V call is TRBV7-9, the J call TRBJ2-7; D is ambiguous. Trimming pared 6 bases from V and 6 bases from J, leaving 12 bases between. This CDR3 contains 12 residues. The germline V gene has CDR1 SEHNR and CDR2 FQNEAQ (reference sequence). The CDR3 bases are TGTGCCAGCAGGCATAGTAGTGGCGAGCAGTACTTC. This encodes CASRHSSGEQYF.

The chain employs TRBV23-1 and TRBJ2-4, with TRBD1 matching 7 bases. TRBV23-1 is an ORF, and what it does is uncertain. J was trimmed by 0 bases and V by 4 bases; bases with no gene match: 15. There are 19 residues in the CDR3. CDR3: CASSRFDPGTAIAKNIQYF. CDR3 in DNA: TGCGCCAGCAGTCGATTTGATCCCGGGACAGCTATAGCCAAAAACATTCAGTACTTC.

Comment on this clone: Other DNA sequences in the sample encode the same CDR3. The genes are TRBV6-1 and TRBJ1-2, with D perhaps TRBD1 (5 bases). V lost 3 bases and J 8 bases, leaving 10 bases between the germline ends. The CDR3 extends over 12 amino acids. Looked up from germline, CDR1 is MNHNS and CDR2 is SASEGT. The CDR3 protein is CASSEGGDGYTF. The CDR3 coding sequence is TGTGCCAGCAGTGAGGGGGGTGACGGCTACACCTTC.

This chain uses TRBV6-5 with TRBJ2-3; 7 bases map to TRBD1. This CDR3 is 16 amino acids long. V shed 0 bases and J 1 base; nucleotides not matched to a gene: 4. Germline V lookup: CDR1 MNHEY, CDR2 SVGAGI. CDR3: CASSYSGQAGTDTQYF. CDR3 coding DNA: TGTGCCAGCAGTTACTCCGGACAGGCCGGCACAGATACGCAGTATTTT.

This chain joins TRBV6-5 and TRBJ2-7; 15 bases agree with TRBD2. This CDR3 spans 15 amino acids. V dropped 5 bases and J dropped 5; count of bases not matched to a gene: 4. The V gene's germline CDR1 is MNHEY and CDR2 SVGAGI. CDR3 sequence reads: CASSLGLAGGDEQYF. As DNA, the CDR3 is TGTGCCAGCAGTCTTGGACTAGCGGGAGGGGACGAGCAGTACTTC.

This chain uses TRBV2 with TRBJ2-7, with TRBD2 identical over 10 bases. CDR1 and CDR2 (germline): SNHLY, FYNNEI. The trim removed 7 bases at V and 6 bases at J, leaving 15 bases unmatched. The CDR3 is made up of 16 amino acids. The CDR3 DNA sequence: TGTGCCAGCACCCTGAGAGGTAGCGGGGGGAGGGGCGAGCAGTACTTC. This encodes CASTLRGSGGRGEQYF.

The chain carries TRBV19 and TRBJ1-1, with D tentatively TRBD1 (6 bases). This CDR3 spans 13 amino acids. Per the germline V gene, CDR1 is LNHDA and CDR2 is SQIVND (reference sequence). Trimming removed 2 bases from V and 10 bases from J, with 14 bases in between. The CDR3 bases are TGTGCCAGTAGTATAATAGGGGAGGGGGGAGCTTTCTTT. Translation gives CASSIIGEGGAFF.

The gene calls are TRBV6-2 or TRBV6-3 and TRBJ2-7; D unclear. This CDR3 spans 14 amino acids. The germline gives CDR1 MNHEY, CDR2 SVGEGT. Deletions cut 2 bases from V and 6 bases from J, with 14 bases between. The CDR3 nucleotides read TGTGCCAGCAGTTACGGGCAGGTCTTAGGCGAGCAGTACTTC. It codes for CASSYGQVLGEQYF.

The rearrangement links TRBV9 to TRBJ2-1; maybe TRBD2 (5 bases). Germline V gene data show CDR1 as SGDLS and CDR2 as YYNGEE. V was clipped by 2 bases and J by 3 bases, with 9 bases between them. The CDR3 has 14 residues. CDR3 protein: CASSVSGNYNEQFF. The CDR3 DNA follows: TGTGCCAGCAGCGTTTCCGGGAACTACAATGAGCAGTTCTTC.

The chain couples TRBV5-1 to TRBJ2-3; a possible D gene is TRBD2 (6 bases). There are 15 residues in the CDR3. V was clipped by 3 bases and J by 3 bases, with 14 bases between them. Germline V gene data show CDR1 as SGHRS and CDR2 as YFSETQ. The DNA for the CDR3 is TGCGCCAGCAGCTCCCGACTAGGATCGACAGATACGCAGTATTTT. Translated: CASSSRLGSTDTQYF.

This clone was counted once. The genes are TRBV6-5 and TRBJ2-1, with D perhaps matching TRBD2 (6 bases). The germline gives CDR1 MNHEY, CDR2 SVGAGI. The CDR3 contains 13 residues. The V and J ends lost 6 bases and 4 bases respectively, with 10 bases between them. CDR3 sequence reads: CASRLGTYNEQFF. CDR3 nucleotide sequence: TGTGCCAGCAGACTAGGGACTTACAATGAGCAGTTCTTC.

In its sample, this clone was seen a few times. The rearrangement links TRBV27 to TRBJ2-4; D is possibly TRBD1 (5 bases). CDR3 length: 15 amino acids. Trimming took off 6 bases at V and 2 bases at J, with 14 bases between the two ends. Germline V gene lookup returns CDR1 MNHEY and CDR2 SMNVEV (reference sequence). Here the CDR3 reads CASRHPSGPKNIQYF. The CDR3 DNA follows: TGTGCCAGCAGACATCCCTCAGGGCCCAAAAACATTCAGTACTTC.

This chain connects TRBV19 to TRBJ2-6; 8 bases match TRBD1. Germline trimming cut 8 bases from V and 2 bases from J; bases unmatched to any gene: 8. The CDR3 extends over 16 amino acids. Germline CDR1 reads LNHDA; CDR2 reads SQIVND (reference sequence). The CDR3 DNA sequence: TGTGCCAGTCTCCGTACGACAGGGGCTGGGGCCAACGTCCTGACTTTC. Translating gives CASLRTTGAGANVLTF.

This chain links TRBV6-1 with TRBJ2-7, with 7 bases that match TRBD1. This CDR3 has 16 residues. The V and J ends lost 4 bases and 2 bases, in that order; junction bases with no gene match: 11. Looked up from germline, CDR1 is MNHNS and CDR2 is SASEGT. For the CDR3, the DNA is TGTGCCAGCAGTGCCAGGGGGACACCGGCCCCCTACGAGCAGTACTTC. Translation gives CASSARGTPAPYEQYF.

This clone has more than one count but fewer than ten. This chain connects TRBV14 to TRBJ2-5; D not certain. There are 18 residues in the CDR3. Germline V lookup: CDR1 SGHDN, CDR2 FVKESK. Trimming shortened V by 0 bases and J by 2 bases, and 19 bases separated the two germline ends. The CDR3: CASSQDFRHRNKQETQYF. CDR3 DNA: TGTGCCAGCAGCCAAGATTTCCGCCATCGTAACAAACAAGAGACCCAGTACTTC.

This chain connects TRBV6-4 to TRBJ2-7; TRBD1 aligns across 8 bases. The CDR3 is 20 amino acids. Trimming at V came to 5 bases and at J to 2 bases, leaving 23 bases not matched to a gene. Germline CDR1 and CDR2: MRHNA and SNTAGT. The CDR3 protein is CASSPNQTRIPDRVAYEQYF. In DNA form, the CDR3 reads TGTGCCAGCAGTCCTAACCAAACCCGGATCCCGGACAGGGTAGCCTACGAGCAGTACTTC.

The rearrangement joins TRBV5-1 to TRBJ1-3, with D perhaps matching TRBD1 (6 bases). CDR1 SGHRS and CDR2 YFSETQ come from the germline V gene. This CDR3 contains 14 residues. The V end lost 7 bases, the J end lost 1 base, and 12 bases lay between the germline ends. CDR3 loop: CASRKGESGNTIYF. The DNA for the CDR3 is TGCGCCAGCCGCAAGGGGGAATCTGGAAACACCATATATTTT.

The chain recombines TRBV5-6 with TRBJ2-1; D gene unclear. This CDR3 is built from 12 residues. Per germline, CDR1 SGHDT and CDR2 YYEEEE. The V end lost 4 bases, the J end lost 13 bases, and 15 bases lay between the germline ends. The CDR3 protein is CASSLGEVAQFF. The CDR3 DNA is TGTGCCAGCAGCCTCGGAGAAGTAGCCCAGTTCTTC.

This sequence joins TRBV10-2 and TRBJ2-3; TRBD1 agrees at 10 bases. Germline assignment: CDR1 WSHSY and CDR2 SAAADI. This CDR3 spans 16 amino acids. Trimming took 5 bases from V and 5 from J; bases not matched to a gene: 10. The CDR3 bases are TGCGCCAGCAGTAGGGACAGGGGCCGCACACAAGATACGCAGTATTTT. Translated: CASSRDRGRTQDTQYF.